The present T cell receptor beta chain was sequenced within a study of blood T cell repertoires in COVID-19. Assay used: immunoSEQ multiplex PCR; TCRdb lists only in-frame clones, some missing. The table includes 340,000 or so clones, around 86% detected once. The age range of participants was about 18 to 90 years, with residence in around 22 US areas. Allocation to cohorts depended on clinical history reported by the participants. The CDR3 is made up of 13 amino acids. Germline CDR1 reads MNHEY; CDR2 reads SMNVEV (reference sequence). Trimming took 3 bases from V and 5 from J, leaving 10 bases between them.

The chain carries TRBV27 and TRBJ1-1; no clear D gene. This receptor was obtained from a woman aged 40-49 years with acute COVID-19. Sequencing used PBMCs or T cells enriched from blood (not recorded which). The CDR3 protein is CASSFPGGTEAFF. The DNA for the CDR3 is TGTGCCAGCAGTTTCCCGGGAGGAACTGAAGCTTTCTTT.